These 26 T cell receptor beta chains share one sample of origin, sequenced in a study of early T cells in non-severe SARS-CoV-2 infection. MiXCR was run by TCRdb on the 5' RACE reads, yielding one entry per CDR3 protein. The sample lists about 69,000 distinct CDR3 sequences; roughly 4.5% were seen once. Sequencing was performed on whole blood, taken at baseline. The receptors come from an adult who was a healthcare worker with PCR-confirmed SARS-CoV-2 infection or an uninfected control (not recorded which). The donor label of this sample is uncertain.

V usage is TRBV12-3 or TRBV12-4 and J usage is TRBJ1-2, with D maybe TRBD1 (5 bases). V shed 5 bases and J shed 5 bases, with 12 bases lying between them. The CDR3 consists of 13 residues. The CDR3 sequence: CASSPQVSYGYTF. The CDR3, as DNA: TGTGCCAGCAGTCCACAGGTTTCATATGGCTACACCTTC.

This clonotype was observed a handful of times. The CDR3, as DNA: TGTGCCAGCAGCTTAACCGGGACAGGATACGAGCAGTACTTC. Translated, it gives CASSLTGTGYEQYF. The chain uses TRBV11-2 and TRBJ2-7; the match to TRBD1 covers 8 bases. V dropped 2 bases and J dropped 4; count of bases not matched to a gene: 4. This CDR3 has 14 amino acids. Germline loops: CDR1 SGHAT, CDR2 FQNNGV.

This clonotype was found many times. The chain combines TRBV28 with TRBJ2-7, with D tentatively TRBD1 (6 bases). There are 14 residues in the CDR3. Trimming removed 2 bases from V and 0 bases from J, with 8 bases in between. The germline CDR1 and CDR2 sequences are MDHEN and SYDVKM. This CDR3 is CASSLTGHSYEQYF. CDR3 in DNA: TGTGCCAGCAGTTTAACAGGGCACTCCTACGAGCAGTACTTC.

This clonotype appeared a few times. CDR3 sequence reads: CASSLGFRQGATEAFF. CDR3 nucleotide sequence: TGTGCCAGCAGCTTAGGTTTCAGGCAGGGGGCCACTGAAGCTTTCTTT. V is TRBV11-2 and J is TRBJ1-1, with 8 positions matching TRBD1. CDR1 is SGHAT and CDR2 is FQNNGV in the germline V gene. CDR3 length equals 16 residues. The V gene end was trimmed by 1 base and the J gene end by 4 bases; junction bases not matched to a gene: 8.

This clonotype was found a few times. The CDR3 spells CASSLWGQGTTNEKLFF. The CDR3 bases are TGCGCCAGCAGCTTGTGGGGACAGGGAACAACTAATGAAAAACTGTTTTTT. The chain combines TRBV5-1 with TRBJ1-4, with TRBD1 identical over 9 bases. This CDR3 contains 17 residues. The junction had 4 bases not matched to a gene; V was cut back by 1 base and J by 0 bases. From germline, CDR1 is SGHRS and CDR2 YFSETQ.

This clonotype was found many times. This sequence joins TRBV7-9 and TRBJ2-1, with 12 bases identical to TRBD2. This CDR3 has 15 amino acids. J gave up 4 bases and V 5 bases, and 3 bases lay outside the gene matches. Germline CDR1 and CDR2: SEHNR and FQNEAQ (reference sequence). CDR3 sequence: CASSALAGGYNEQFF. CDR3 coding DNA: TGTGCCAGCAGCGCACTAGCGGGGGGTTACAATGAGCAGTTCTTC.

The rearrangement uses TRBV28 and TRBJ1-1, with D possibly being TRBD1 (6 bases). The CDR3 totals 15 residues. Germline assignment: CDR1 MDHEN and CDR2 SYDVKM. Trimming removed 8 bases from V and 0 bases from J, with 16 bases in between. The CDR3: CASRRTEWLNTEAFF. In DNA, the CDR3 is TGTGCCAGCCGCCGGACAGAGTGGTTGAACACTGAAGCTTTCTTT.

There are a few counts of this clonotype. The chain employs TRBV4-3 and TRBJ1-3; the D gene is possibly TRBD1 (5 bases). The CDR3 covers 15 residues. V lost 1 base, J lost 2 bases, and 9 bases lay in between. Germline lookup yields CDR1 LGHNA and CDR2 YSLEER. CDR3 bases: TGCGCCAGCAGCCAAGCCGGGGGTGCTGGAAACACCATATATTTT. This codes for CASSQAGGAGNTIYF.

This clonotype was observed at least ten times. This rearrangement joins TRBV7-2 to TRBJ1-2; 11 nucleotides agree with TRBD1. Germline values: CDR1 SGHTA, CDR2 FQGNSA. The CDR3 consists of 18 residues. V lost 1 base, J lost 2 bases, and 9 bases stayed unmatched. The CDR3 here is CASSLGTVGTGGNYGYTF. For the CDR3, the DNA is TGTGCCAGCAGCTTAGGCACCGTGGGGACAGGGGGAAACTATGGCTACACCTTC.

The chain carries TRBV9 and TRBJ1-2; 11 bases match TRBD1. The CDR3 is made up of 16 amino acids. V was clipped by 0 bases and J by 8 bases; unmatched bases: 9. CDR1 and CDR2 (germline): SGDLS, YYNGEE. Written as DNA, the CDR3 is TGTGCCAGCAGCGTAGTCCCGGGGACAGGGGGAACGGGCTACACCTTC. Its protein is CASSVVPGTGGTGYTF.

The rearrangement links TRBV14 to TRBJ1-4; D gene unclear. Per the germline V gene, CDR1 is SGHDN and CDR2 is FVKESK. The length of the CDR3 is 12 residues. V was trimmed by 2 bases and J by 8 bases, leaving 6 bases between them. The DNA for the CDR3 is TGTGCCAGCAGCCAATTTGGGGAAAAACTGTTTTTT. Translating gives CASSQFGEKLFF. The entire variable domain, with the rest obtained from reference TRBV14 and TRBJ1-4, is as follows: EAGVTQFPSHSVIEKGQTVTLRCDPISGHDNLYWYRRVMGKEIKFLLHFVKESKQDESGMPNNRFLAERTGGTYSTLKVQPAELEDSGVYFCASSQFGEKLFFGSGTQLSVL.

In its sample, this clonotype was seen many times. The chain employs TRBV6-9 and TRBJ1-1; D is ambiguous. Trimming cost V 7 bases and J 1 base, with 16 bases left between them. Germline CDR1 and CDR2: MNHGY and SVAAGI. The CDR3 length is 15 residues. CDR3 nucleotide sequence: TGTGCCAGCACCGGAACACAGAGGGCGAACACTGAAGCTTTCTTT. Its protein product is CASTGTQRANTEAFF.

This clonotype was recorded many times. The rearrangement links TRBV20-1 to TRBJ2-3, with 14 bases lining up with TRBD2. In germline, CDR1 is DFQATT, CDR2 SNEGSKA (reference sequence). Unmatched junction bases numbered 6, after V lost 7 bases and J lost 3 bases. The CDR3 extends over 15 amino acids. DNA for the CDR3: TGCAGTGGGCCGACTAGCGGGGGGGCAACAGATACGCAGTATTTT. Amino acid sequence: CSGPTSGGATDTQYF.

V gene TRBV6-1 combines with J gene TRBJ2-3; 9 positions match TRBD2. The junction had 3 bases not matched to a gene; V was cut back by 3 bases and J by 5 bases. Per germline, CDR1 MNHNS and CDR2 SASEGT. CDR3 length: 14 residues. CDR3 DNA sequence: TGTGCCAGCAGTGAGCGGGGGGGCCAAGATACGCAGTATTTT. Its protein product is CASSERGGQDTQYF.

This clonotype has ten or more counts. The V gene is TRBV7-9, the J gene TRBJ1-1; no definite D call. Trimming took off 3 bases at V and 2 bases at J, with 7 bases between the two ends. Germline assignment: CDR1 SEHNR and CDR2 FQNEAQ (reference sequence). CDR3 length: 13 amino acids. CDR3 region: CASSFLTNTEAFF. Written as DNA, the CDR3 is TGTGCCAGCAGCTTTTTGACTAACACTGAAGCTTTCTTT.

This clonotype has more than one count but fewer than ten. This chain links TRBV9 with TRBJ2-5; 7 bases align to TRBD2. The CDR3 totals 17 residues. Germline-derived CDR1 and CDR2 are SGDLS and YYNGEE. With V trimmed by 0 bases and J by 7 bases, 15 bases remained unmatched. DNA for the CDR3: TGTGCCAGCAGCGTAGGTGCGGGGGAGAACTCCTGGGGGACCCAGTACTTC. Its translation: CASSVGAGENSWGTQYF.

Many counts were recorded for this clonotype. The chain is built from TRBV9 and TRBJ1-1; 10 bases map to TRBD1. The CDR3 runs to 18 residues. CDR1 is SGDLS, CDR2 YYNGEE, per germline. Losses at the gene ends were 3 bases for V and 0 bases for J; bases not matched to a gene: 11. The CDR3 nucleotides are TGTGCCAGCAGCGAGGGGACAGGGGAAAATAGAATGAACACTGAAGCTTTCTTT. Amino acids: CASSEGTGENRMNTEAFF.

The sample holds many counts of this clonotype. The chain links TRBV12-3 or TRBV12-4 to TRBJ1-2; 8 bases fit TRBD1. This CDR3 has 13 residues. V lost 6 bases and J lost 7; bases outside the gene matches: 7. CDR3 sequence (DNA): TGTGCCAGCAGGGCTTCAGGGGGCCTTGGCTACACCTTC. Encoded protein: CASRASGGLGYTF.

The rearrangement uses TRBV5-5 and TRBJ1-1; no definite D call. The V and J ends lost 7 bases and 1 base respectively, with 14 bases between them. This CDR3 spans 14 amino acids. CDR1 is SGHKS and CDR2 is YYEKEE in the germline V gene (reference sequence). This CDR3 reads CASFVGWGNTEAFF. The CDR3 DNA reads as TGTGCCAGCTTTGTTGGTTGGGGGAACACTGAAGCTTTCTTT. The variable domain in full, completed from reference TRBV5-5 and TRBJ1-1, reads DAGVTQSPTHLIKTRGQQVTLRCSPISGHKSVSWYQQVLGQGPQFIFQYYEKEERGRGNFPDRFSARQFPNYSSELNVNALLLGDSALYLCASFVGWGNTEAFFGQGTRLTVV.

The chain carries TRBV3-1 and TRBJ2-5; no firm D call. The ends were cut back, 0 bases at V and 7 bases at J, with 15 bases in the middle. Germline V gene sequence: CDR1 LGHDT, CDR2 YNNKEL (reference sequence). The CDR3 extends over 15 amino acids. The DNA of the CDR3 is TGTGCCAGCAGCCAAGATCTTGGTTTGGACGGGACCCAGTACTTC. Its protein is CASSQDLGLDGTQYF.

In its sample, this clonotype was seen many times. The chain combines TRBV11-2 with TRBJ2-5; D not resolved. The CDR3 loop spans 12 amino acids. CDR1 is SGHAT and CDR2 is FQNNGV in the germline V gene. V lost 3 bases and J 8 bases, leaving 10 bases between the germline ends. The CDR3: CASSFSSVTQYF. In DNA, the CDR3 is TGTGCCAGCAGCTTTAGTTCAGTAACCCAGTACTTC.

The CDR3 DNA reads as TGTGCCAGTAGCCTAGGACAGGGAAACAATGAGCAGTTCTTC. It yields the protein CASSLGQGNNEQFF. V usage is TRBV19 and J usage is TRBJ2-1; 8 bases are shared with TRBD1. V lost 6 bases and J lost 5; bases outside the gene matches: 6. The germline CDR1 and CDR2 sequences are LNHDA and SQIVND (reference sequence). The CDR3 runs to 14 residues. The full variable domain, in which reference TRBV19 and TRBJ2-1 provide the parts outside the CDR3, is DGGITQSPKYLFRKEGQNVTLSCEQNLNHDAMYWYRQDPGQGLRLIYYSQIVNDFQKGDIAEGYSVSREKKESFPLTVTSAQKNPTAFYLCASSLGQGNNEQFFGPGTRLTVL.

V is TRBV3-1 and J is TRBJ1-1; D ambiguous. The germline V gene encodes CDR1 LGHDT and CDR2 YNNKEL (reference sequence). This CDR3 spans 12 amino acids. The germline V and J ends were trimmed by 2 bases and 5 bases, with 6 bases remaining between them. DNA of the CDR3: TGTGCCAGCAGCCAACCGGGAACTGAAGCTTTCTTT. Translating it yields CASSQPGTEAFF.

This clonotype was seen ten or more times. The CDR3 DNA sequence: TGTGCCAGCAGCCCTCCTGGCGGACGAGGAAGCGGGGAGCTGTTTTTT. It yields the protein CASSPPGGRGSGELFF. The genes are TRBV11-2 and TRBJ2-2; D unclear. CDR3 size: 16 residues. Per the germline V gene, CDR1 is SGHAT and CDR2 is FQNNGV. Trimming cost V 5 bases and J 7 bases, with 20 bases left between them.

This clonotype was picked up many times. The V and J genes are TRBV12-3 or TRBV12-4 and TRBJ2-2; 8 bases fit TRBD2. This CDR3 spans 15 amino acids. The trim removed 3 bases at V and 8 bases at J, leaving 8 bases unmatched. The CDR3 loop is CASSFGGGREGELFF. The CDR3 DNA reads as TGTGCCAGCAGTTTTGGCGGGGGGCGTGAAGGGGAGCTGTTTTTT.

This clonotype was seen at least ten times. The V call is TRBV5-1, the J call TRBJ1-4; 8 bases are a match to TRBD1. The CDR3 has 17 residues. Germline CDR1 and CDR2: SGHRS and YFSETQ. Trimming at V came to 0 bases and at J to 8 bases, leaving 12 bases not matched to a gene. CDR3 sequence: CASSLERGEQGGEKLFF. DNA of the CDR3: TGCGCCAGCAGCTTGGAACGAGGGGAACAGGGGGGAGAAAAACTGTTTTTT.